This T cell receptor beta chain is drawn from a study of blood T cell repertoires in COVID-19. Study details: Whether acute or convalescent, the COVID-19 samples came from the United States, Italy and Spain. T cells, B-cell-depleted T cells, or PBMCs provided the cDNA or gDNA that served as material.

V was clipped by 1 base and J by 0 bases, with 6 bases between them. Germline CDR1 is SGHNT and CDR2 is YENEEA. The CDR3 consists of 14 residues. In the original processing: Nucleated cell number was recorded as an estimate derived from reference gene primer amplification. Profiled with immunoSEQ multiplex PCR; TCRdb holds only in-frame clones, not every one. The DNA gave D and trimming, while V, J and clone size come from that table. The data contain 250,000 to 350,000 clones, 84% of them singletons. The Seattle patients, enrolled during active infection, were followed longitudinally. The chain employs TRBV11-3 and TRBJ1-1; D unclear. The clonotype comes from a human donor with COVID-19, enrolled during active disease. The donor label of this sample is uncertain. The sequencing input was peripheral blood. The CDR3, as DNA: TGTGCCAGCAGCTTAGGCTCAGTGAACACTGAAGCTTTCTTT. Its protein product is CASSLGSVNTEAFF.